This TCR beta chain was sequenced for a study of blood T cell repertoires in COVID-19. About the research overall: Nucleic acid was either cDNA or gDNA, and it came from T cells, B-cell-depleted T cells, or PBMCs.

The repertoire was sequenced with immunoSEQ multiplex PCR; TCRdb's copy has only in-frame clones and lacks some. The table lists about 240,000 clones, around 85% of them singletons. V lost 3 bases, J lost 2 bases, and 3 bases stayed unmatched. Germline V lookup: CDR1 SEHNR, CDR2 FQNEAQ (reference sequence). The CDR3 is 14 amino acids. The V and J genes are TRBV7-9 and TRBJ2-7; 8 bases match TRBD2. This receptor was obtained from a woman older than 75 with acute or convalescent COVID-19. The sample taken for sequencing was peripheral blood. Written as DNA, the CDR3 is TGTGCCAGCAGCTTTCGCGGGGGGACCTACGAGCAGTACTTC. Protein sequence: CASSFRGGTYEQYF.